This record covers a single T cell receptor beta chain. The antigen this receptor binds is unknown. No base quality values were provided; no much bigger clone lies one nucleotide off. The sample comes from a study of prognosis after radiotherapy for stage I lung cancer (dated by TCRdb to about 2021). A note on the overall study: Between early 2018 and January 2019, around 19 stage I NSCLC patients were enrolled in Nanjing, China. The study took one blood sample before SBRT and one after SBRT from each of roughly 20 patients and sequenced all 40 or so samples. This study profiled peripheral blood TCR beta repertoires from stage I NSCLC patients before and after stereotactic body radiotherapy and linked the repertoires to distant failure. SBRT was not combined with any concurrent therapy in any patient. The cohort was made up of about twelve men and about 6 women, with a median age of around 70 years and an age range of roughly 50 to 95 years. SBRT was given in 3 to 5 fractions with a biologically effective dose of at least 100 Gy, using image-guided IMRT or VMAT. After SBRT, distant metastases developed in about 20% of the 19 patients at a median of approximately 7 months, while the remaining 15 patients had no significant progression. All patients were considered medically inoperable, owing to comorbidities in around twelve and refusal of surgery in about seven. Tumor histology was squamous cell carcinoma in about 7 patients and adenocarcinoma in twelve. Newly diagnosed primary stage I lung tumors occurred in approximately 15 patients, and oligometastatic NSCLC after surgical resection of the primary tumor occurred in a few.

Paper-wide results and their limitations: Post-SBRT Shannon entropy and its change from baseline were lower in patients who developed distant metastases; baseline Shannon entropy was not associated with metastases. After SBRT, the number of unique TCR clones decreased (median about 10,000 before versus 6,500 to 7,500 after; Wilcoxon paired P=0.011). No adjustment for multiple comparisons was applied to any of the reported P values. TRBV and TRBJ usage frequencies reportedly varied with metastasis status, involving two V genes at baseline and fewer than 10 V and two J genes after SBRT. No determination of tumor specificity was made for expanded TCR clones. Limitations of the study included a small cohort and short follow-up, and the study findings need independent validation.

All patients had node-negative disease on CT and PET/CT, and none had a history of other malignancies or had previously received chemotherapy or radiotherapy. About 6.2 milliliters of peripheral venous blood were drawn into EDTA tubes at each of two time points. PBMCs were isolated by Ficoll-Paque Plus density-gradient centrifugation. Right after collection, samples were kept at -80 degrees C until analysis. The TCR beta CDR3 region was amplified from genomic DNA by two rounds of multiplex PCR. In the first PCR round, primers specific to each TRBV and TRBJ gene were used, and the primer sequences were filed in Chinese patent CN105087789A. Universal primers were used in the second PCR round. The Roche High Pure PCR Template Preparation Kit was used to extract genomic DNA from frozen PBMCs. The libraries underwent paired-end sequencing with 151 bp reads on an Illumina HiSeq 3000. On the study's bioinformatics: CutAdapt was used to remove raw reads lacking the multiplex PCR primer sequences. Using PEAR, the high-quality paired reads were merged into contigs. MiXCR assigned TRB V, D and J gene segments to each contig by aligning to reference sequences. CDR3 sequences were clustered by base quality and sequence similarity to remove sequencing errors. Shannon entropy normalized by the natural log of productive TCR sequence number was used as the measure of diversity. One minus Shannon entropy divided by the natural log of the number of unique clonotypes was used as the definition of clonality. The Youden index of ROC curves was used to select progression-free survival cut-offs for repertoire metrics, and analyses were performed in R 3.5.3. Starting from the raw public reads, TCRdb applied fastp trimming at Q25, assembled clones with MiXCR and retained in-frame beta chains. Records with the same CDR3 protein are collapsed into one entry carrying the most frequent genes and DNA. TCRdb's processing, not the authors' own work, is the source of the V and J calls. The sample yields about 18,000 distinct CDR3 sequences; about 40% were counted once. Of the sample, approximately 40% is held by the ten largest clones.

Sequences LGHNA (CDR1) and YNFKEQ (CDR2) are obtained from the germline V gene. Taken from cysteine to phenylalanine, the CDR3 has 17 residues. Only CDR3 DNA remains: 51 bases, in frame from the first base. The junction shows trimming of 4 bases on V and 0 bases on J, plus 17 bases between the germline ends. The rearranged segments are TRBV4-2 and TRBJ2-3, with an unclear D gene assignment. This specimen consisted of PBMCs, obtained before or after stereotactic body radiation therapy (not recorded which). The TCR was taken from a donor over 45 with non-small cell lung cancer. In nucleotides, the sequence is TGTGCCAGCAGCCTCCCAACCGTTGATACTAGCACAGATACGCAGTATTTT. It codes for CASSLPTVDTSTDTQYF.